Shown below are 16 T cell receptor beta chains from a single sample sequenced in a study of cytomegalovirus exposure and HLA in healthy donors. The PCR used 60 Vbeta and 13 Jbeta primers. Using immunoSEQ multiplex PCR, the repertoire was profiled, and TCRdb retains in-frame clones only, with some absent. The profile shows about 95,000 clones, 81% of them singletons. The sequenced sample consisted of PBMCs. These receptors all stem from a woman aged 65 to 85 in good health and CMV-seropositive.

This clone was seen only a few times. In this CDR3 the conserved last residue, phenylalanine or tryptophan, is missing, so a read error is likely. The limits of the CDR3 on the DNA are not certain, so only TCRdb's listed CDR3 is given. This sequence joins TRBV6-5 and TRBJ1-4; the DNA was not used to check the table's D call, TRBD1. The CDR3 is 11 amino acids in total, end residues counted. Germline CDR1 and CDR2: MNHEY and SVGAGI. CDR3 amino acids: CASSPRNRAGQ.

The V gene is TRBV27, the J gene TRBJ2-7; 9 bases agree with TRBD2. CDR3 length: 14 residues. From germline, CDR1 is MNHEY and CDR2 SMNVEV (reference sequence). Trimming cost V 8 bases and J 1 base; bases outside gene matches: 6. CDR3 loop: CASGKREASYEQYF. The CDR3 region has the DNA TGTGCCAGCGGAAAGCGGGAGGCTTCCTACGAGCAGTACTTC.

The CDR3 nucleotides are TGTGCCTGGAGTGTAGGACTAGCGGGCGAGCAGTACTTC. It codes for CAWSVGLAGEQYF. The V call is TRBV30, the J call TRBJ2-5; TRBD2 matches 11 bases. The DNA end favors TRBJ2-7, so the J call may be wrong. This CDR3 comprises 13 residues. Per germline, CDR1 GTSNPN and CDR2 SVGIG (reference sequence).

This clone was seen a single time. This sequence joins TRBV19 and TRBJ2-2; TRBD2 matches 11 bases. With 3 bases clipped from V and 0 bases from J, the junction kept 6 bases outside the gene matches. This CDR3 is 18 amino acids long. The V gene's germline CDR1 is LNHDA and CDR2 SQIVND (reference sequence). CDR3 in amino acids: CASSILTSGDANTGELFF. Here the CDR3 DNA reads TGTGCCAGTAGTATTCTGACTAGCGGGGACGCGAACACCGGGGAGCTGTTTTTT.

This chain uses TRBV7-9 with TRBJ2-7; 9 positions match TRBD2. The ends lost 8 bases at V and 0 bases at J; junction bases unmatched: 2. Per the germline V gene, CDR1 is SEHNR and CDR2 is FQNEAQ (reference sequence). The CDR3 is made up of 13 amino acids. CDR3 sequence: CASAGGSSYEQYF. DNA of the CDR3: TGTGCCAGCGCGGGGGGGAGCTCCTACGAGCAGTACTTC.

This clone was counted once. V usage is TRBV7-2 and J usage is TRBJ1-1; D not certain. The CDR3 is made up of 14 amino acids. Trimming stripped 0 bases from V and 8 bases from J, with 13 bases between. Per the germline V gene, CDR1 is SGHTA and CDR2 is FQGNSA. DNA of the CDR3: TGTGCCAGCAGCTTAGCGCTGAACAACCTCGAAGCTTTCTTT. Its translation: CASSLALNNLEAFF. The entire variable domain, with the rest obtained from reference TRBV7-2 and TRBJ1-1, is as follows: GAGVSQSPSNKVTEKGKDVELRCDPISGHTALYWYRQSLGQGLEFLIYFQGNSAPDKSGLPSDRFSAERTGGSVSTLTIQRTQQEDSAVYLCASSLALNNLEAFFGQGTRLTVV.

V gene TRBV5-8 combines with J gene TRBJ2-5, with D unresolved. The CDR3 has 12 amino acids. V was pared by 8 bases and J by 4 bases, with 12 bases between. CDR1 is SGHTS and CDR2 is YDEGEE in the germline V gene. The chain's CDR3 is CASPAGLETQYF. CDR3 DNA sequence: TGTGCCAGTCCGGCCGGGTTAGAGACCCAGTACTTC.

This sequence joins TRBV6-5 and TRBJ2-1, with a tentative D call TRBD2 (6 bases). In germline, CDR1 is MNHEY, CDR2 SVGAGI. With 0 bases removed from V and 5 bases from J, the gap between germline ends came to 14 bases. The CDR3 is 16 residues long. The CDR3 DNA sequence: TGTGCCAGCAGTTACTCGAGGACTAATTTGAACAATGAGCAGTTCTTC. Amino acids: CASSYSRTNLNNEQFF.

The J gene is TRBJ1-2, the V gene TRBV7-4; 9 positions match TRBD1. There are 17 residues in the CDR3. V shed 1 base, J shed 5 bases, and the junction held 11 bases outside the gene matches. CDR1 and CDR2 (germline): SGHVT, SQSDAQ. The DNA of the CDR3 is TGTGCCAGCAGCTTAGATCCAAAGGGGACAGGGCAGTATGGCTACACCTTC. Translated: CASSLDPKGTGQYGYTF.

V usage is TRBV19 and J usage is TRBJ2-2; D may be TRBD2 (6 bases). The CDR3 contains 15 residues. Deletions cut 3 bases from V and 1 base from J, with 9 bases between. Germline V gives CDR1 LNHDA, CDR2 SQIVND (reference sequence). CDR3 sequence (DNA): TGTGCCAGTAGTATGCGGCGGGAGAACACCGGGGAGCTGTTTTTT. Its protein is CASSMRRENTGELFF.

This chain joins TRBV4-2 and TRBJ1-3; a possible D gene is TRBD1 (5 bases). From germline, CDR1 is LGHNA and CDR2 YNFKEQ. The V end was cut by 5 bases, the J end by 2 bases, with 10 bases between. This CDR3 contains 14 residues. The CDR3 DNA reads as TGTGCCAGCAGCTACTCGGGGGCTGGAAACACCATATATTTT. Translation: CASSYSGAGNTIYF.

V and J are TRBV28 and TRBJ2-3; 8 nucleotides line up with TRBD2. Germline CDR1 and CDR2: MDHEN and SYDVKM. The CDR3 sequence is 16 residues long. V lost 5 bases and J lost 5; bases outside the gene matches: 12. CDR3: CASSRAGAGGIDTQYF. The CDR3 nucleotides read TGTGCCAGCAGTAGGGCCGGGGCGGGAGGTATAGATACGCAGTATTTT.

This clone appeared a single time. The genes are TRBV7-2 and TRBJ2-5, with D possibly being TRBD2 (6 bases). Germline V gene data show CDR1 as SGHTA and CDR2 as FQGNSA. Trimming shortened V by 0 bases and J by 11 bases, and 19 bases separated the two germline ends. CDR3 length: 15 residues. The CDR3 reads CASSLAGGLKGEQYF. Here the CDR3 DNA reads TGTGCCAGCAGCTTAGCAGGAGGGCTTAAAGGTGAGCAGTACTTC.

The chain is built from TRBV19 and TRBJ2-5, with 9 bases matching TRBD2. Germline V gives CDR1 LNHDA, CDR2 SQIVND (reference sequence). This CDR3 has 15 amino acids. The trim removed 3 bases at V and 5 bases at J, leaving 7 bases unmatched. In DNA form, the CDR3 reads TGTGCCAGTAGTATCCTAGGACTAGCGTACGAGACCCAGTACTTC. Its protein product is CASSILGLAYETQYF.

In this sample, this clone turned up once. The chain has TRBV30 and TRBJ1-1, with D unresolved. Trimming pared 1 base from V and 1 base from J, leaving 10 bases between. Per germline, CDR1 GTSNPN and CDR2 SVGIG (reference sequence). CDR3 length: 14 residues. CDR3 in amino acids: CAWSDSPSNTEAFF. CDR3 sequence (DNA): TGTGCCTGGAGTGACAGTCCCTCGAACACTGAAGCTTTCTTT.

CDR3 in amino acids: CASSESSAAANTGELFF. The CDR3 DNA reads as TGTGCCAGCAGTGAATCTAGCGCTGCCGCGAACACCGGGGAGCTGTTTTTT. V gene TRBV2 combines with J gene TRBJ2-2, with TRBD2 as a possible D gene (6 bases). Germline V lookup: CDR1 SNHLY, CDR2 FYNNEI. CDR3 length: 17 amino acids. V lost 2 bases to trimming and J lost 0 bases, with 13 bases between them. The entire variable domain, with the rest obtained from reference TRBV2 and TRBJ2-2, is as follows: EPEVTQTPSHQVTQMGQEVILRCVPISNHLYFYWYRQILGQKVEFLVSFYNNEISEKSEIFDDQFSVERPDGSNFTLKIRSTKLEDSAMYFCASSESSAAANTGELFFGEGSRLTVL.